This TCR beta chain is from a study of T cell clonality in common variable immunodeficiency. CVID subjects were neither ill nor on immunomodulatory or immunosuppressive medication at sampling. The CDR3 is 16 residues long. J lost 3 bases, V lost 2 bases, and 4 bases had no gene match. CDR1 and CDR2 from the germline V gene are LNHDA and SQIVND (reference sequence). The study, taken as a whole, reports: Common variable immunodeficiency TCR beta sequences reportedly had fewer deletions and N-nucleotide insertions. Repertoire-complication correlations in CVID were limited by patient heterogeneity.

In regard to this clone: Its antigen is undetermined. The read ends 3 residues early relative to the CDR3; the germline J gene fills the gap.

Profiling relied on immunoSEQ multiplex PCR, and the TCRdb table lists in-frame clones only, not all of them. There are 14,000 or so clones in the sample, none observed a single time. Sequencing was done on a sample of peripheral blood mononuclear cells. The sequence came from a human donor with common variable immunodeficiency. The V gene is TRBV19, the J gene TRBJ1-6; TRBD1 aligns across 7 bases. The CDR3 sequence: CASSIRWDSYNSPLHF. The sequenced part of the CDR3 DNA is TGTGCCAGTAGTATACGTTGGGACAGCTATAATTCACCC.